This is a list of T cell receptor beta chains from one sample in a study of T cell repertoires in cytomegalovirus infection. TCRdb reprocessed the reads via MiXCR and lists one record per CDR3 protein. In the table there are just under 500,000 distinct CDR3 sequences, 25% to 35% of which are singletons. These receptors lack a known antigen. The input for sequencing was cultured PBMCs, taken from culture after CMV antigen stimulation. These receptors all stem from a human donor in good health (CMV status not recorded). Some clones in this sample may be carry-over from other donors' samples. CDR3s include the opening cysteine and the closing phenylalanine or tryptophan. D genes are given only for firm matches. The size field is filled for only some rows; it gives once, few, many or a size class.

D: .
J: TRBJ2-1
size: .
V: TRBV7-2
CDR3: CASSHTSGYNEQFF

D: .
J: TRBJ1-1
size: .
V: TRBV4-3
CDR3: CASSQVGRGRNTEAFF

D: .
J: TRBJ2-2
size: few
V: TRBV12-3/TRBV12-4
CDR3: CASETGNTGELFF

D: TRBD2
J: TRBJ2-2
size: .
V: TRBV4-1
CDR3: CASSQVVASGTNTGELFF

D: TRBD2
J: TRBJ2-1
size: many
V: TRBV7-3
CDR3: CASSLRGWGLGRSSYNEQFF

D: TRBD1
J: TRBJ1-2
size: few
V: TRBV24-1
CDR3: CATSDGPGQGRGYTF

D: .
J: TRBJ2-2
size: few
V: TRBV19
CDR3: CAIHQKFSRISGTGELFF

D: .
J: TRBJ2-1
size: few
V: TRBV30
CDR3: CARDPGGYNEQFF

D: TRBD1
J: TRBJ1-2
size: .
V: TRBV10-3
CDR3: CAISESVGQGTNYGYTF

D: .
J: TRBJ1-1
size: .
V: TRBV29-1
CDR3: CSGGRGGEAFF

D: .
J: TRBJ1-1
size: .
V: TRBV20-1
CDR3: CSARDRVKRTEAFF

D: .
J: TRBJ1-6
size: few
V: TRBV6-1
CDR3: CASSIPTGNSPLHF

D: TRBD2
J: TRBJ2-3
size: few
V: TRBV4-2
CDR3: CASSQEAGGADTQYF

D: .
J: TRBJ1-1
size: .
V: TRBV2
CDR3: CASTRTEMNTEAFF

D: .
J: TRBJ1-1
size: .
V: TRBV28
CDR3: CASSLVLFFNTEAFF

D: .
J: TRBJ2-5
size: many
V: TRBV18
CDR3: CASSPRGETQYF

D: .
J: TRBJ2-1
size: .
V: TRBV11-2
CDR3: CASSTLITLNGGEQFF

D: TRBD1
J: TRBJ2-5
size: many
V: TRBV7-2
CDR3: CASSPWTGHSETQYF

D: .
J: TRBJ1-1
size: few
V: TRBV19
CDR3: CATTPPSRVDTEAFF

D: TRBD1
J: TRBJ2-5
size: few
V: TRBV19
CDR3: CASSTGQGVETQYF

D: TRBD1
J: TRBJ2-7
size: many
V: TRBV7-2
CDR3: CASSSQGAYEQYF

D: .
J: TRBJ2-3
size: .
V: TRBV11-2
CDR3: CASSPRGPDTQYF

D: TRBD2
J: TRBJ2-4
size: few
V: TRBV4-1
CDR3: CASSQAAAGGNIQYF

D: .
J: TRBJ1-1
size: once
V: TRBV19
CDR3: CASTLGRGFAEAFF

D: .
J: TRBJ1-2
size: .
V: TRBV4-3
CDR3: CASSQDGAGVAYGYTF

D: .
J: TRBJ2-1
size: once
V: TRBV11-3
CDR3: CASSPSYGTGEHFF

D: .
J: TRBJ2-7
size: .
V: TRBV19
CDR3: CASSISGRLTYEQYF

D: .
J: TRBJ1-2
size: few
V: TRBV7-2
CDR3: CAIRGRIGGYTF

D: .
J: TRBJ1-5
size: few
V: TRBV19
CDR3: CASGDGYSNQPQHF

D: TRBD2
J: TRBJ2-3
size: few
V: TRBV4-3
CDR3: CASSQGPRGGVKDTQYF